This paragraph reports one T cell receptor beta chain. Its antigen remains unknown. The entry originates in a study of T cells after yellow fever vaccination. One entry per CDR3 protein results from TCRdb running MiXCR on the 5' RACE reads. The sample includes 150,000 to 200,000 distinct CDR3 sequences, approximately 9.7% of them seen just once. Broader study findings: A weaker but faster secondary response was observed, peaking on day 5 versus 15.

The CDR3 has 12 amino acids. The V and J ends lost 5 bases and 4 bases respectively, with 8 bases between them. The germline gives CDR1 SGHAT, CDR2 FQNNGV. The chain recombines TRBV11-2 with TRBJ2-5; D not certain. Here the sequenced sample was CD8+ T cells sorted from PBMCs, taken 45 days after the yellow fever booster vaccination. This sequence was found in a man between 18 and 35 years old who received the YFV17D yellow fever vaccine. The DNA of the CDR3 is TGTGCCAGCAGCCTACAGAGAGAGACCCAGTACTTC. It codes for CASSLQRETQYF.